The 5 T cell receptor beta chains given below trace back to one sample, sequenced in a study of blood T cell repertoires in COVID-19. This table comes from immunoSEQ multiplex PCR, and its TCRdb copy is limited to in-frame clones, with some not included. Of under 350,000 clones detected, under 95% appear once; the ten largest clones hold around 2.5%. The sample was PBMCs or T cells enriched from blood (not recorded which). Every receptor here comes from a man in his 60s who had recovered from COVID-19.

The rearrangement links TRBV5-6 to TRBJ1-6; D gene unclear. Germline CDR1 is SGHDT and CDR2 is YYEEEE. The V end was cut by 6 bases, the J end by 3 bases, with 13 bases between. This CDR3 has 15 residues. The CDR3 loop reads CASKETGNYNSPLHF. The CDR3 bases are TGTGCCAGCAAAGAGACGGGAAACTATAATTCACCCCTCCACTTT.

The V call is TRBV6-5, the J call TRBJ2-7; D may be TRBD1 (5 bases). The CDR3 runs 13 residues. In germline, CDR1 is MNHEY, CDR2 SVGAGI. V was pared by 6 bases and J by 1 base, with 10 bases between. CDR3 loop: CASRGPLSYEQYF. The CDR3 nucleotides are TGTGCCAGCAGGGGGCCTCTGTCCTACGAGCAGTACTTC.

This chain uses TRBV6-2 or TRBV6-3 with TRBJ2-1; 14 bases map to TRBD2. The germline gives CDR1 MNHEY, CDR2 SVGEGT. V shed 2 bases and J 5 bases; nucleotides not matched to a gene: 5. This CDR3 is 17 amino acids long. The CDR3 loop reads CASSYRGLAGVHNEQFF. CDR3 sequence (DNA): TGTGCCAGCAGTTACCGGGGACTAGCGGGGGTCCACAATGAGCAGTTCTTC.

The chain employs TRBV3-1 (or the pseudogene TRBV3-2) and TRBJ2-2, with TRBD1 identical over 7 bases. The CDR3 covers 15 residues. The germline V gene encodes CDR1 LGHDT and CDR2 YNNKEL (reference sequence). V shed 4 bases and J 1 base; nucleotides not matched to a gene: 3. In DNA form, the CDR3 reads TGTGCCAGCAGCCTTAGGACAGGGAACACCGGGGAGCTGTTTTTT. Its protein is CASSLRTGNTGELFF.

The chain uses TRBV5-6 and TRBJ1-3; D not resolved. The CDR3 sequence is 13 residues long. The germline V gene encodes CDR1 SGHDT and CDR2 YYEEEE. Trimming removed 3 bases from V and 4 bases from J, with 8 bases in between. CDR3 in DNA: TGTGCCAGCAGCTCCGGGAAAGGAAACACCATATATTTT. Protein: CASSSGKGNTIYF.